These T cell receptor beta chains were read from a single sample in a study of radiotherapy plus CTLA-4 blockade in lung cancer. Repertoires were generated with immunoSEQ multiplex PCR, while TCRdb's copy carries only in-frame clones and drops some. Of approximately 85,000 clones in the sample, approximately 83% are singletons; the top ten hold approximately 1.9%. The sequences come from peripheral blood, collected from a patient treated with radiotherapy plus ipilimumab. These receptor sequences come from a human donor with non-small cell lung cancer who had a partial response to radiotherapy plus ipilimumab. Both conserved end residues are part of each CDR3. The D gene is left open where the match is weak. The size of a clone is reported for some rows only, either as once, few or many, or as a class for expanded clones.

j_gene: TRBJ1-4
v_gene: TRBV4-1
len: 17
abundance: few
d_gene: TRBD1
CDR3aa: CASSQDPGRTGDEKLFF
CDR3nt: TGCGCCAGCAGCCAAGATCCCGGTAGGACAGGGGATGAAAAACTGTTTTTT

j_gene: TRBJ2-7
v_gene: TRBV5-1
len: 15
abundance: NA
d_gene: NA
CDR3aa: CASSQRVGSSGEQYF
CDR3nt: TGCGCCAGCAGCCAGAGGGTGGGCTCATCGGGTGAGCAGTACTTC

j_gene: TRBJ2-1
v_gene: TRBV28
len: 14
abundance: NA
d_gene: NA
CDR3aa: CASSLRSSYNEQFF
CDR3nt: TGTGCCAGCAGTTTGCGGAGCTCCTACAATGAGCAGTTCTTC

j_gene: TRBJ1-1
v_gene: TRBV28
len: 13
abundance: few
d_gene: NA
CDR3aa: CASSLVEHTEAFF
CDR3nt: TGTGCCAGCAGTTTAGTGGAGCACACTGAAGCTTTCTTT

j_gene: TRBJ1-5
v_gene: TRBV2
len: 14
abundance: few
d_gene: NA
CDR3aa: CASSESGPNQPQHF
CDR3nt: TGTGCCAGCAGTGAAAGCGGGCCCAATCAGCCCCAGCATTTT

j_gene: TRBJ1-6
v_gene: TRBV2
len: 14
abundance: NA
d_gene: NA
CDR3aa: CASSEGSLYSPLHF
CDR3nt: TGTGCCAGCAGTGAGGGCAGTTTGTATTCACCCCTCCACTTT

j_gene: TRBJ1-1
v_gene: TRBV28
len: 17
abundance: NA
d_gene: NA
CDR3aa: CASSFPPSAGGHTEAFF
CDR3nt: TGTGCCAGCAGTTTCCCCCCCAGCGCGGGAGGACACACTGAAGCTTTCTTT

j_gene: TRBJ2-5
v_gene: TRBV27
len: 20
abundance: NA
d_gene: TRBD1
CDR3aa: CASSPSRDRGRRIDQETQYF
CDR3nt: TGTGCCAGCAGTCCATCACGCGACAGGGGTAGACGCATTGACCAAGAGACCCAGTACTTC

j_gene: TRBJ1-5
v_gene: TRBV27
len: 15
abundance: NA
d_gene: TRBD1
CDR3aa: CASSWGAQGDQPQHF
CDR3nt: TGTGCCAGCAGTTGGGGGGCCCAGGGGGATCAGCCCCAGCATTTT

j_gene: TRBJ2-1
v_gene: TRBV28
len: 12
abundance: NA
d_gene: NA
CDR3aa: CASSLPRYEQFF
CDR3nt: TGTGCCAGCAGTTTACCGAGGTATGAGCAGTTCTTC

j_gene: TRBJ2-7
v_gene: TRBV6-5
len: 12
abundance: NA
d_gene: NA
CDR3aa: CASRGVSYEQYF
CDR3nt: TGTGCCAGCAGAGGGGTATCCTACGAGCAGTACTTC

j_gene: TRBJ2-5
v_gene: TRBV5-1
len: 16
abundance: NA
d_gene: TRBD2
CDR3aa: CASSLVAGLGRETQYF
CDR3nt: TGCGCCAGCAGCTTGGTAGCGGGACTAGGACGAGAGACCCAGTACTTC

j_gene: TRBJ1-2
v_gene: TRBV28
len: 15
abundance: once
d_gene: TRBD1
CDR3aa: CASTRPDRELYGYTF
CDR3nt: TGTGCCAGCACCAGGCCGGACAGGGAACTCTATGGCTACACCTTC

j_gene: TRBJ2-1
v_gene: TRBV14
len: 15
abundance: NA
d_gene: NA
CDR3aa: CASSHASISYNEQFF
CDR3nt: TGTGCCAGCAGCCATGCTAGTATCTCCTACAATGAGCAGTTCTTC

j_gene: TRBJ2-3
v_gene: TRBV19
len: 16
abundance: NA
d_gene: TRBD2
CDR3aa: CASSTLAGVSTDTQYF
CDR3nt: TGTGCCAGTAGTACCCTAGCGGGGGTTAGCACAGATACGCAGTATTTT

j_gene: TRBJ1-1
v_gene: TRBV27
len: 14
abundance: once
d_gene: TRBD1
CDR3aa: CASRFQGVGAEAFF
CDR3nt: TGTGCCAGCAGATTTCAGGGGGTCGGGGCTGAAGCTTTCTTT

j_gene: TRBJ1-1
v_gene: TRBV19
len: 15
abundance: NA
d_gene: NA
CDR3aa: CASSISRQGSTEAFF
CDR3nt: TGTGCCAGTAGTATCAGTCGGCAGGGGAGCACTGAAGCTTTCTTT

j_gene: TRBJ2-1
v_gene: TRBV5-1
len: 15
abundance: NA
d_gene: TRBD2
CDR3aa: CASSLAASGYNEQFF
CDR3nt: TGCGCCAGCAGCTTGGCGGCTAGCGGCTACAATGAGCAGTTCTTC

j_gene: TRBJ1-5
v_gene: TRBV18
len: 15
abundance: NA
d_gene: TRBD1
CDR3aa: CASSPSTGAGQPQHF
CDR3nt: TGTGCCAGCTCACCATCTACAGGGGCCGGTCAGCCCCAGCATTTT

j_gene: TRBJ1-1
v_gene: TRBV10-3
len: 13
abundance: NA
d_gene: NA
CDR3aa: CAISALTDTEAFF
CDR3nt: TGTGCCATCAGTGCCCTGACTGACACTGAAGCTTTCTTT

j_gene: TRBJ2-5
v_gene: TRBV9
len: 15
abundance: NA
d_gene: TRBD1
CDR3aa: CASSATTGAQETQYF
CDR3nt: TGTGCCAGCAGCGCCACGACAGGGGCCCAAGAGACCCAGTACTTC

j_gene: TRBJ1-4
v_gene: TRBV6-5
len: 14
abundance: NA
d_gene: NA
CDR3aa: CASTPAGGYKKLFF
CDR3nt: TGTGCCAGCACCCCGGCGGGGGGTTATAAAAAACTGTTTTTT

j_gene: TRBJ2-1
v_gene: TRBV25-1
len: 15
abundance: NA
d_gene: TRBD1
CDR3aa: CASSDPGQGSNEQFF
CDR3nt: TGTGCCAGCAGTGATCCGGGACAGGGCTCCAATGAGCAGTTCTTC

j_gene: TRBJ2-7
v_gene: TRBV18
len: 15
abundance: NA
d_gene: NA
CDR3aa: CASSPPSQGTYEQYF
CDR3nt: TGTGCCAGCTCACCACCGAGCCAGGGAACCTACGAGCAGTACTTT

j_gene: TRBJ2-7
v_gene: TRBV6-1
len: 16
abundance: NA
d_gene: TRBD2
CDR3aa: CASSASAGVYSYEQYF
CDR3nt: TGTGCCAGCAGTGCATCGGCGGGAGTCTACTCCTACGAGCAGTACTTC